These 17 T cell receptor beta chains were all obtained from the same sample, sequenced in a study of identical twins. One entry per CDR3 protein, called by TCRdb with MiXCR from the 5' RACE reads. The table has 200,000 to 250,000 distinct CDR3 sequences, about an eighth seen once; the top ten hold 3.5% to 5%. The sample also formed part of further work on yellow fever vaccine responses in identical twins.

The sample consisted of memory (CD45RO+) T cells sorted from blood. These receptor sequences come from a young woman in good health.

V and J are TRBV6-1 and TRBJ1-1; D perhaps matches TRBD1 (5 bases). The CDR3 covers 14 residues. V dropped 5 bases and J dropped 5 bases, with 15 bases sitting between them. Germline V gene data show CDR1 as MNHNS and CDR2 as SASEGT. For the CDR3, the DNA is TGTGCCAGCAGTAAGTTCGGGGGAACAACTGAAGCTTTCTTT. Residues: CASSKFGGTTEAFF.

This rearrangement joins TRBV18 to TRBJ2-6; no definite D call. V was pared by 2 bases and J by 0 bases, with 8 bases between. Germline CDR1 and CDR2: KGHSH and LQKENI. There are 16 residues in the CDR3. This CDR3 is CASSPGVGSGANVLTF. For the CDR3, the DNA is TGTGCCAGCTCACCAGGGGTCGGCTCTGGGGCCAACGTCCTGACTTTC.

The chain joins TRBV7-9 to TRBJ2-2, with D hard to call. Germline CDR1 SEHNR, CDR2 FQNEAQ (reference sequence). The CDR3 spans 14 residues. Trimming took 2 bases from V and 6 from J, leaving 10 bases between them. The CDR3, as DNA: TGTGCCAGCAGCTTATTCGGTGGGTCCGGGGAGCTGTTTTTT. It specifies CASSLFGGSGELFF.

There are a few counts of this clonotype. This chain joins TRBV9 and TRBJ2-7, with D perhaps matching TRBD1 (6 bases). CDR1 is SGDLS, CDR2 YYNGEE, per germline. The CDR3 spans 14 residues. V was cut by 0 bases and J by 12 bases, with 19 bases left in between. The CDR3 region is CASSVDGRTAALYF. CDR3 sequence (DNA): TGTGCCAGCAGCGTAGATGGTCGGACAGCCGCACTGTACTTC. The full variable domain, with the rest looked up from reference TRBV9 and TRBJ2-7, is DSGVTQTPKHLITATGQRVTLRCSPRSGDLSVYWYQQSLDQGLQFLIQYYNGEERAKGNILERFSAQQFPDLHSELNLSSLELGDSALYFCASSVDGRTAALYFGPGTRLTVT.

The chain joins TRBV20-1 to TRBJ1-1; maybe TRBD1 (5 bases). Germline V gene sequence: CDR1 DFQATT, CDR2 SNEGSKA (reference sequence). V was clipped by 2 bases and J by 1 base, with 8 bases between them. This CDR3 contains 13 residues. This chain's CDR3 is CSARSGTNTEAFF. In nucleotides, the CDR3 is TGCAGTGCTAGATCCGGGACGAACACTGAAGCTTTCTTT.

The CDR3 region has the DNA TGTGCCAGCAGCCAAGGGGGGGCATTAGAGACCCAGTACTTC. It codes for CASSQGGALETQYF. This chain connects TRBV4-2 to TRBJ2-5; D possibly matches TRBD1 or TRBD2 (6 bases each). The CDR3 is 14 amino acids. V was pared by 1 base and J by 4 bases, with 10 bases between. Germline CDR1 and CDR2: LGHNA and YNFKEQ.

This clonotype was seen a few times. This rearrangement joins TRBV6-2 or TRBV6-3 to TRBJ2-6, with D maybe TRBD2 (5 bases). The V and J ends lost 10 bases and 0 bases respectively, with 10 bases between them. CDR3 length equals 14 residues. The V gene's germline CDR1 is MNHEY and CDR2 SVGEGT. In DNA form, the CDR3 reads TGTGCCACCGCGGGTAACTCTGGGGCCAACGTCCTGACTTTC. Encoded protein: CATAGNSGANVLTF.

This clonotype has only a few counts. The chain joins TRBV4-2 to TRBJ2-2, with 7 bases lining up with TRBD1. CDR1 LGHNA and CDR2 YNFKEQ come from the germline V gene. Trimming cost V 4 bases and J 0 bases; bases outside gene matches: 14. The CDR3 has 19 residues. The DNA of the CDR3 is TGTGCCAGCAGCCCGACATACGGGGACAGATTCGCGAACACCGGGGAGCTGTTTTTT. Translated, it gives CASSPTYGDRFANTGELFF.

The rearrangement joins TRBV6-2 or TRBV6-3 to TRBJ1-5, with D perhaps matching TRBD1 (5 bases). Trimming removed 6 bases from V and 2 bases from J, with 11 bases in between. The CDR3 has 14 residues. CDR1 and CDR2 from the germline V gene are MNHEY and SVGEGT. As DNA, the CDR3 is TGTGCCAGCAGCCGACTGGGGGGCAATCAGCCCCAGCATTTT. It codes for CASSRLGGNQPQHF.

In its sample, this clonotype was seen a few times. The chain carries TRBV5-6 and TRBJ2-7; weak D call: TRBD2 (5 bases). The CDR3 is 14 residues long. Looked up from germline, CDR1 is SGHDT and CDR2 is YYEEEE. With 4 bases removed from V and 5 bases from J, the gap between germline ends came to 16 bases. The CDR3 DNA reads as TGTGCCAGCAGCACGGCTAGCTATGTTAACGAGCAGTACTTC. As protein: CASSTASYVNEQYF.

This chain uses TRBV5-1 with TRBJ2-7; TRBD1 aligns across 7 bases. V was pared by 2 bases and J by 4 bases, with 9 bases of the junction left unmatched. Looked up from germline, CDR1 is SGHRS and CDR2 is YFSETQ. The CDR3 has 15 amino acids. The CDR3 nucleotides are TGCGCCAGCAGCTTTAATTACGGGACAGCATACGAGCAGTACTTC. Protein product: CASSFNYGTAYEQYF.

This clonotype was counted only a few times. The chain carries TRBV28 and TRBJ1-2, with D uncertain. The CDR3 has 12 amino acids. CDR1 is MDHEN, CDR2 SYDVKM, per germline. Trimming pared 6 bases from V and 1 base from J, leaving 6 bases between. The CDR3 reads CASRGSNYGYTF. In nucleotides, the CDR3 is TGTGCCAGCAGGGGCAGTAACTATGGCTACACCTTC.

This clonotype was counted only a few times. J is TRBJ2-3 and V is TRBV5-6; the D gene is possibly TRBD2 (6 bases). CDR3 length: 18 residues. From germline, CDR1 is SGHDT and CDR2 YYEEEE. V dropped 3 bases and J dropped 4 bases, with 24 bases sitting between them. CDR3 region: CASSSFRLREDEADTQYF. CDR3 bases: TGTGCCAGCAGCTCCTTCCGACTCAGGGAGGACGAGGCAGATACGCAGTATTTT.

This clonotype came up many times. The chain combines TRBV4-2 with TRBJ2-1; 10 bases match TRBD2. This CDR3 is built from 15 residues. The germline V gene encodes CDR1 LGHNA and CDR2 YNFKEQ. The junction had 4 bases not matched to a gene; V was cut back by 4 bases and J by 4 bases. The CDR3 DNA is TGTGCCAGCAGCCCAGGACTAGCGGATTACAATGAGCAGTTCTTC. Protein product: CASSPGLADYNEQFF.

The chain is built from TRBV7-8 and TRBJ2-5; no clear D gene. Germline V gene data show CDR1 as SGHVS and CDR2 as FQNEAQ. Trimming took off 0 bases at V and 5 bases at J, with 13 bases between the two ends. The CDR3 is made up of 15 amino acids. DNA of the CDR3: TGTGCCAGCAGCTTAGCTAGGGATGTAGGGGAGACCCAGTACTTC. It is translated as CASSLARDVGETQYF.

This clonotype was observed a handful of times. This chain links TRBV6-5 with TRBJ2-7, with D uncertain. The V end lost 4 bases, the J end lost 3 bases, and 13 bases lay between the germline ends. The CDR3 contains 14 residues. The V gene's germline CDR1 is MNHEY and CDR2 SVGAGI. CDR3 amino acids: CASSSADSFYEQYF. Written as DNA, the CDR3 is TGTGCCAGCAGTTCGGCCGATTCATTCTACGAGCAGTACTTC.

The rearrangement links TRBV7-3 to TRBJ2-3; 7 bases align to TRBD1. The CDR3 is made up of 16 amino acids. J gave up 4 bases and V 4 bases, and 11 bases lay outside the gene matches. Germline V gene sequence: CDR1 SGHTA, CDR2 FQGTGA. As DNA, the CDR3 is TGTGCCAGCAGCTACGGGCAGGGGGTGGGACCAGATACGCAGTATTTT. Amino acids: CASSYGQGVGPDTQYF.